A single sample is the source of the 9 T cell receptor beta chains below, sequenced in a study of T cell repertoires in cytomegalovirus infection (dated 2019 in TCRdb). The sequencer was an Illumina HiSeq 1500. TCRdb trimmed the raw reads at Q25, called clones with MiXCR and kept productive beta chains. All rows with the same CDR3 protein become a single entry with the most common DNA and genes. The sample has about 250,000 distinct CDR3 sequences on record, roughly 12% of them singletons. The ten largest clones capture approximately 1.6% of the sample. Sequenced input: PBMCs. Every receptor here comes from a human donor in good health (CMV status not recorded). Some clones in this sample may be carry-over from other donors' samples.

Ten or more counts support this clonotype. This chain links TRBV7-2 with TRBJ1-6; D might be TRBD1 (6 bases). CDR3 length equals 16 residues. V dropped 5 bases and J dropped 1 base, with 12 bases sitting between them. Germline CDR1 SGHTA, CDR2 FQGNSA. The CDR3 is CASSGGQKSYNSPLHF. CDR3 bases: TGTGCCAGCAGCGGAGGACAGAAGTCCTATAATTCACCCCTCCACTTT.

This clonotype was seen repeatedly, ten times or more. The chain joins TRBV4-3 to TRBJ1-1; the D is unclear. This CDR3 is 13 amino acids long. The ends were cut back, 1 base at V and 10 bases at J, with 13 bases in the middle. Germline V CDR1 and CDR2: LGHNA, YSLEER. This chain's CDR3 is CASSQVPGSVAFF. CDR3 coding DNA: TGCGCCAGCAGCCAAGTCCCGGGTTCGGTAGCTTTCTTT.

In its sample, this clonotype was seen once. The V gene is TRBV29-1, the J gene TRBJ1-1, with D maybe TRBD1 (5 bases). The CDR3 totals 13 residues. Trimming pared 4 bases from V and 1 base from J, leaving 10 bases between. Germline-derived CDR1 and CDR2 are SQVTM and ANQGSEA. This CDR3 reads CSVGLGGNTEAFF. CDR3 DNA sequence: TGCAGCGTTGGGCTCGGGGGGAACACTGAAGCTTTCTTT.

The V gene is TRBV14, the J gene TRBJ1-4, with D possibly being TRBD1 (5 bases). With 3 bases removed from V and 4 bases from J, the gap between germline ends came to 12 bases. CDR3 length equals 15 residues. The germline V gene has CDR1 SGHDN and CDR2 FVKESK. The CDR3 sequence: CASSQGSRDNEKLFF. CDR3 sequence (DNA): TGTGCCAGCAGCCAGGGGAGCAGGGATAATGAAAAACTGTTTTTT.

This clonotype appeared many times. V gene TRBV15 combines with J gene TRBJ2-3, with a tentative D call TRBD1 (5 bases). CDR1 is LNHNV, CDR2 YYDKDF, per germline (reference sequence). V gave up 0 bases and J gave up 5 bases, with 12 bases separating them. The CDR3 spans 15 residues. The CDR3 coding sequence is TGTGCCACCAGCAGAGATGGAAACCAGGGAGATACGCAGTATTTT. Translating gives CATSRDGNQGDTQYF. Drawing the rest from reference TRBV15 and TRBJ2-3, the complete variable domain is DAMVIQNPRYQVTQFGKPVTLSCSQTLNHNVMYWYQQKSSQAPKLLFHYYDKDFNNEADTPDNFQSRRPNTSFCFLDIRSPGLGDTAMYLCATSRDGNQGDTQYFGPGTRLTVL.

The sample holds a few counts of this clonotype. The gene calls are TRBV28 and TRBJ2-7; D is ambiguous. The V and J ends lost 8 bases and 8 bases respectively, with 13 bases between them. The CDR3 has 11 residues. The V gene's germline CDR1 is MDHEN and CDR2 SYDVKM. The CDR3 region is CASSSTTQQYF. CDR3 nucleotides: TGTGCCAGCTCTAGTACTACTCAGCAGTACTTC.

Points on this clonotype: This may stem from a read error, because a much larger clone lies one nucleotide away. The rearrangement links TRBV12-3 or TRBV12-4 to TRBJ2-1; 9 positions match TRBD2. The CDR3 covers 16 residues. DNA for the CDR3: TGTGCCAGCAGGCGGTCGGCGGGAGGGCCTTCGGATGAGCAGTCCTTC. Protein: CASRRSAGGPSDEQSF.

Note on this clonotype: One junction end does not reproduce the germline sequence, and a read error may be involved. The chain carries TRBV6-6 and TRBJ2-1, with D perhaps TRBD2 (7 bases). The germline gives CDR1 MNHNY, CDR2 SVGAGI (reference sequence). This CDR3 has 17 residues. CDR3 bases: TGTTCCAGCAGTTACCCTCCCTGGGGGGGGGCCGACAATGAGCAGTTCTTC. Translating it yields CSSSYPPWGGADNEQFF.

This clonotype was counted only a few times. The chain employs TRBV29-1 and TRBJ2-7, with 8 positions matching TRBD1. Per the germline V gene, CDR1 is SQVTM and CDR2 is ANQGSEA. Germline trimming cut 2 bases from V and 5 bases from J; bases unmatched to any gene: 5. The CDR3 spans 13 residues. The CDR3 coding sequence is TGCAGCGTTGAAACGACAGGGGACGACGAGCAGTACTTC. It translates to CSVETTGDDEQYF.